This T cell receptor (beta chain) was sequenced during a study of cytomegalovirus exposure and HLA in healthy donors. Study results and caveats: As a later analysis showed, a missense DCLRE1C variant was linked to trimming of TCR beta V- and J-genes.

60 Vbeta and 13 Jbeta primers were used in PCR. This table comes from immunoSEQ multiplex PCR, and its TCRdb copy is limited to in-frame clones, with some not included. Here the sample spans about 150,000 clones, 75% to 90% being singletons. The ends were cut back, 7 bases at V and 7 bases at J, with 22 bases in the middle. The CDR3 has 16 residues. Germline lookup yields CDR1 SNHLY and CDR2 FYNNEI. Details on this clone: As yet, its antigen is unknown.

Sequenced sample: PBMCs. The sequence came from a male donor in good health and CMV-seronegative. The chain links TRBV2 to TRBJ1-4, with D maybe TRBD1 (6 bases). The CDR3 DNA sequence: TGTGCCAGCAACACTAATACCGGGACATTGAGTGAAAAACTGTTTTTT. It translates to CASNTNTGTLSEKLFF.